These T cell receptor beta chains were read from a single sample in a study of T-cell memory formation after mild COVID-19. TCRdb analysed the 5' RACE reads with MiXCR anew, one entry per CDR3 protein. The repertoire has a few hundred thousand distinct CDR3 sequences, approximately 15% of them found once; the top ten carry 20% to 25%. Sequenced material: PBMCs or a T cell subset sorted from them (not recorded which). All receptors derive from a man between 18 and 35 years old who had mild COVID-19 (a few samples of this study predate the infection). Cell type and time point are not known. Each CDR3 is given with its conserved first and last residue. D genes are given only for firm matches. Rows give clone size only sometimes, using once, few, many, or a class for an expanded clone.

d_call | clone_size | j_call | v_call | cdr3_aa | cdr3_nt
. | few | TRBJ2-3 | TRBV4-1 | CASSQENSGPDTQYF | TGCGCCAGCAGCCAAGAGAACAGTGGCCCAGATACGCAGTATTTT
. | few | TRBJ2-1 | TRBV30 | CAWSRFPSSYNEQFF | TGTGCCTGGAGCCGTTTCCCGAGCTCCTACAATGAGCAGTTCTTC
TRBD1 | . | TRBJ2-3 | TRBV24-1 | CATSGQGIWTDTQYF | TGTGCCACCAGTGGACAGGGAATATGGACAGATACGCAGTATTTT
. | . | TRBJ1-1 | TRBV11-2 | CASSSDGRSTEAFF | TGTGCCAGCAGCTCCGACGGACGGTCCACTGAAGCTTTCTTT
. | . | TRBJ2-3 | TRBV6-2/TRBV6-3 | CASNLGADTQYF | TGTGCCAGCAACCTGGGGGCAGATACGCAGTATTTT
TRBD2 | few | TRBJ2-2 | TRBV4-3 | CASSHPGGGSTRVGELFF | TGCGCCAGCAGCCATCCCGGGGGGGGCTCCACTCGGGTCGGGGAGCTGTTTTTT
TRBD1 | . | TRBJ1-4 | TRBV4-1 | CASSHLLDRAGEKLFF | TGCGCCAGCAGCCACCTTCTGGACAGGGCCGGTGAAAAACTGTTTTTT
. | few | TRBJ2-3 | TRBV9 | CASSVMSSPDTQYF | TGTGCCAGCAGCGTAATGTCTAGCCCAGATACGCAGTATTTT
. | many | TRBJ2-7 | TRBV7-6 | CASSLRSGAGTYEQYF | TGTGCCAGCAGCTTACGTTCAGGGGCCGGGACCTACGAGCAGTACTTC
. | few | TRBJ2-3 | TRBV6-5 | CASSTTGDTQYF | TGTGCCAGCAGTACGACAGGAGATACGCAGTATTTT
. | . | TRBJ1-2 | TRBV20-1 | CSARDEAGVLYGYTF | TGCAGTGCTAGAGATGAGGCAGGGGTCCTCTATGGCTACACCTTC
. | few | TRBJ1-6 | TRBV27 | CASRRSGTLDNSPLHF | TGTGCCAGCAGACGCTCCGGGACACTAGATAATTCACCCCTCCACTTT
. | few | TRBJ2-5 | TRBV7-2 | CASSEFGGETQYF | TGTGCCAGCAGCGAGTTTGGAGGAGAGACCCAGTACTTC
. | . | TRBJ2-2 | TRBV4-3 | CASSQDLRMGAGELFF | TGCGCCAGCAGCCAAGATTTGCGAATGGGGGCCGGGGAGCTGTTTTTT
. | many | TRBJ1-1 | TRBV25-1 | CASSDYPAGEAFF | TGTGCCAGCAGTGATTATCCCGCAGGTGAAGCTTTCTTT
. | few | TRBJ1-1 | TRBV25-1 | CASSELGAASEAFF | TGTGCCAGCAGTGAATTGGGGGCGGCATCTGAAGCTTTCTTT
. | . | TRBJ1-2 | TRBV12-3/TRBV12-4 | CASSFQASYGYTF | TGTGCCAGCAGTTTTCAGGCATCCTATGGCTACACCTTC
. | many | TRBJ1-3 | TRBV4-3 | CASSHLDGYSGNTIYF | TGCGCCAGCAGCCACCTCGACGGCTACTCTGGAAACACCATATATTTT
. | few | TRBJ2-3 | TRBV20-1 | CSAREDSEIDTQYF | TGCAGTGCTAGAGAGGACAGTGAAATTGATACGCAGTATTTT
. | . | TRBJ2-7 | TRBV7-9 | CASVKTSAYVYEQYF | TGTGCCAGCGTAAAAACCTCGGCGTATGTATACGAGCAGTACTTC
. | . | TRBJ1-4 | TRBV15 | CATRRDPFGGKLFF | TGTGCCACCAGAAGAGACCCCTTCGGCGGAAAACTGTTTTTT
TRBD1 | . | TRBJ2-1 | TRBV7-2 | CASSLRRQGAVYNEQFF | TGTGCCAGCAGCTTACGTCGGCAGGGGGCGGTGTACAATGAGCAGTTCTTC
TRBD2 | . | TRBJ2-1 | TRBV20-1 | CSAPGLAAYNEQFF | TGCAGTGCACCCGGACTAGCGGCGTACAATGAGCAGTTCTTC
. | few | TRBJ2-3 | TRBV12-3/TRBV12-4 | CASSLGDHTDTQYF | TGTGCCAGCAGTTTAGGGGATCACACAGATACGCAGTATTTT